This T cell receptor (beta chain) comes out of a study of T cell responses to AZD1222 COVID-19 vaccine. Study-wide findings and caveats: White British ancestry dominated among donors, who included more females, and clonal diversity was possibly underestimated. Sampling that yielded the repertoires occurred only after the peak T cell response.

On this clone itself: Its antigen is not identified.

The data were produced by immunoSEQ multiplex PCR, yet TCRdb's version contains in-frame clones alone and is incomplete. The data show tens of thousands of clones, around nine tenths seen once. There are 14 residues in the CDR3. Germline V gene lookup returns CDR1 LNHDA and CDR2 SQIVND (reference sequence). V lost 5 bases to trimming and J lost 0 bases, with 7 bases between them. This TCR was recovered from an adult in good health. This specimen consisted of peripheral blood, obtained on day 0 of AZD1222 vaccination. The chain links TRBV19 to TRBJ1-4, with no clear D. The CDR3 DNA follows: TGTGCCAGTAGTCCTCCTCCAACTAATGAAAAACTGTTTTTT. Its translation is CASSPPPTNEKLFF.